This T cell receptor beta chain derives from a study of response to subunit inactivated influenza vaccine. The CDR3 is made up of 16 amino acids. V gave up 1 base and J gave up 3 bases; unmatched junction bases: 7. In germline, CDR1 is LGHNA, CDR2 YSLEER. This clonotype was observed a few times. Its target is not known. General observations from the study: Seasonal influenza vaccination, on each occasion, was suggested by the authors to recruit few new T cells.

TCRdb analysed the RT-PCR reads with MiXCR anew, one entry per CDR3 protein. The sample records under 550,000 distinct CDR3 sequences, about 7.2% being singletons. The sequenced sample was PBMCs from blood, obtained around 25 months after vaccination. This chain uses TRBV4-3 with TRBJ2-7; 9 bases fit TRBD2. The TCR originated in a man between 50 and 75 years old who received an inactivated influenza vaccine. The CDR3 sequence is CASSQGLREGVYEQYF. The CDR3 DNA is TGCGCCAGCAGCCAAGGGTTGCGGGAGGGAGTCTACGAGCAGTACTTC.